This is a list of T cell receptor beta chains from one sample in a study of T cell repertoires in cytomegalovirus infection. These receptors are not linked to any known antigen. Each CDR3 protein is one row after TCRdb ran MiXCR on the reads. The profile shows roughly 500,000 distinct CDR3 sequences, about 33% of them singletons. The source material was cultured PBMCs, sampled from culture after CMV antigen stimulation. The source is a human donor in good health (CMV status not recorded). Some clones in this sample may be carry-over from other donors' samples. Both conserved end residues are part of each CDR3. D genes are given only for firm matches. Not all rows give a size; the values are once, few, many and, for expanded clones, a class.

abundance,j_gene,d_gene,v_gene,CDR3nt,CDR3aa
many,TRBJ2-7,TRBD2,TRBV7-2,TGTGCCAGCAGCTTAGGGCTAGCCGGAGGGAGGGTCGAGCAGTACTTC,CASSLGLAGGRVEQYF
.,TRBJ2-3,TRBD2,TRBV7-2,TGTGCCAGCAGCTACGGTGGGGGGGGAGGAGATACGCAGTATTTT,CASSYGGGGGDTQYF
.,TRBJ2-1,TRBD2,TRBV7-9,TGTGCCAGCAGCCCAATAGCGGGAGGGCCCCACAATGAGCAGTTCTTC,CASSPIAGGPHNEQFF
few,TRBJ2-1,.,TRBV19,TGTGCCAGCATGACTAGTGCAGTAACCTACAATGAGCAGTTCTTC,CASMTSAVTYNEQFF
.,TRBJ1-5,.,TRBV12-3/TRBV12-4,TGTGCCAGCAGTCCCCGACTGAGCAATCAGCCCCAGCATTTT,CASSPRLSNQPQHF
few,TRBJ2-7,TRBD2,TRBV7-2,TGTGCCAGCAGCTCCCGTGGACCAGGACGGGAGGCCCCGACCTCCTACGAGCAGTACTTC,CASSSRGPGREAPTSYEQYF
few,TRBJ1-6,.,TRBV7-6,TGTGCCAGCAGCCTAAAGGATCCTAGCTCCTATAATTCACCCCTCCACTTT,CASSLKDPSSYNSPLHF
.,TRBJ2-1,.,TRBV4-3,TGCGCCAGCAGCCAGGGGTCCGTTGGGACCTCCTACAATGAGCAGTTCTTC,CASSQGSVGTSYNEQFF
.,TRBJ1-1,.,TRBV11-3,TGTGCCAGCAGCTTAGATCGGTCGGCCGACACTGAAGCTTTCTTT,CASSLDRSADTEAFF
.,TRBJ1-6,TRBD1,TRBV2,TGTGCCAGCCAGGGGGACTATAATTCACCCCTCCACTTT,CASQGDYNSPLHF
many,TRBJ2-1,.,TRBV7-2,TGTGCCAGCAGCCGCGTGTGGACTCATAAAAGCTCCTACAATGAGCAGTTCTTC,CASSRVWTHKSSYNEQFF
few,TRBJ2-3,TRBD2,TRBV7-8,TGTGCCAGCAGCTCACGGACTAGCGGGCAAGATACGCAGTATTTT,CASSSRTSGQDTQYF
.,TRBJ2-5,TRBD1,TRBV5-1,TGCGCCAGCTCACCGGGACAGAGGCAAGAGACCCAGTACTTC,CASSPGQRQETQYF
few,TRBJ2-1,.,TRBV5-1,TGCGCCAGCAGCTTACAAGCGGAAAACAATGAGCAGTTCTTC,CASSLQAENNEQFF
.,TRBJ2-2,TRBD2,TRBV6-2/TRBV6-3,TGTGCCAGCAAGCGCGCTAGCGGGAACACCGGGGAGCTGTTTTTT,CASKRASGNTGELFF
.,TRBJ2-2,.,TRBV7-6,TGTGCCAGCAGCTTATCCCCGGGGGCAACCGGGGAGCTGTTTTTT,CASSLSPGATGELFF